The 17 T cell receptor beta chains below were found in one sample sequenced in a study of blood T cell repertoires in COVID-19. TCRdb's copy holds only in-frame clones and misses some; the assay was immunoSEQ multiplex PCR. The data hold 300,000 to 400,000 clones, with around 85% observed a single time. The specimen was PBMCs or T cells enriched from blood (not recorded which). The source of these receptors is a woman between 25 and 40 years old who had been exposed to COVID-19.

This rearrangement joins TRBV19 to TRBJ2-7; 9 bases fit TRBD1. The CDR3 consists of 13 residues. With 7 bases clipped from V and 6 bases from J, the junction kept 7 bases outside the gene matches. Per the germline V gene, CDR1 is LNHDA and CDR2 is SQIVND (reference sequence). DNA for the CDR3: TGTGCCAGTAATGGACAGGGGACTCGCGAGCAGTACTTC. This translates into CASNGQGTREQYF.

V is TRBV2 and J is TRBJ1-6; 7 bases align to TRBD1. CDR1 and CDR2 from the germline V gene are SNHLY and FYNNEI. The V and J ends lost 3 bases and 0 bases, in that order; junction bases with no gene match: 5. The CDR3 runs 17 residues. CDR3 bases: TGTGCCAGCAGTGATGGGACAGCGAGCTCCTATAATTCACCCCTCCACTTT. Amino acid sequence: CASSDGTASSYNSPLHF. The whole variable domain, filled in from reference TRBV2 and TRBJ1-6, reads EPEVTQTPSHQVTQMGQEVILRCVPISNHLYFYWYRQILGQKVEFLVSFYNNEISEKSEIFDDQFSVERPDGSNFTLKIRSTKLEDSAMYFCASSDGTASSYNSPLHFGNGTRLTVT.

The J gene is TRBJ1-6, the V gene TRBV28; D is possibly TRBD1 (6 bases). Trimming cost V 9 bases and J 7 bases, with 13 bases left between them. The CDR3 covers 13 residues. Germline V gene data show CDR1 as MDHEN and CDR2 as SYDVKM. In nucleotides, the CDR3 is TGTGCCAGTAATACAGGGAGCAATTCACCCCTCCACTTT. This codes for CASNTGSNSPLHF.

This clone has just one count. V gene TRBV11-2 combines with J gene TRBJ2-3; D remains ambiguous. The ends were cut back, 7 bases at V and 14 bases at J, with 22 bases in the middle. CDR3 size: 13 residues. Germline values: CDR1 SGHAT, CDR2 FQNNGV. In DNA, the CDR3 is TGTGCCAGCACCTCAGGCCCCACGGCAGGCGCGTATTTT. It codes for CASTSGPTAGAYF.

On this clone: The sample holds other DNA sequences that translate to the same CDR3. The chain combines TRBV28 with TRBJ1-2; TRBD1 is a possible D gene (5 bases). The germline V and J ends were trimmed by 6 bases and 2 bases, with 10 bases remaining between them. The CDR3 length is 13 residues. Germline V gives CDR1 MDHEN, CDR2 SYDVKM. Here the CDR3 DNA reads TGTGCCAGCAGCCCAGACAGAAACTATGGCTACACCTTC. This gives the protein CASSPDRNYGYTF.

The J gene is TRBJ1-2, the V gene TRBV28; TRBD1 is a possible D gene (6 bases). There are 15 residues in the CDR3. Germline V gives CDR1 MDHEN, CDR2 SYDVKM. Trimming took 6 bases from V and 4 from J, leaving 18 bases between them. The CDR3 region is CASSRSQGRGYGYTF. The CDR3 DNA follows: TGTGCCAGCAGCCGGTCACAGGGAAGGGGCTATGGCTACACCTTC.

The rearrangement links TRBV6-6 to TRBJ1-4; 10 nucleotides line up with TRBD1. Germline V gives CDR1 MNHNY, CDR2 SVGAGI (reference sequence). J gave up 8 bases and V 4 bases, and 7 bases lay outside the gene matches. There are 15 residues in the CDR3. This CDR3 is CASSSPGQGQEKLFF. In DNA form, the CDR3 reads TGTGCCAGCAGTTCCCCGGGACAGGGGCAGGAAAAACTGTTTTTT.

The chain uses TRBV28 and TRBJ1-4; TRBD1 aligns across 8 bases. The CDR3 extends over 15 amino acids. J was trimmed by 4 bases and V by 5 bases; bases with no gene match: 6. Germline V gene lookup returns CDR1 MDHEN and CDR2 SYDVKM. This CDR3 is CASSPRTGFNEKLFF. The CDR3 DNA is TGTGCCAGCAGTCCTCGGACAGGGTTTAATGAAAAACTGTTTTTT.

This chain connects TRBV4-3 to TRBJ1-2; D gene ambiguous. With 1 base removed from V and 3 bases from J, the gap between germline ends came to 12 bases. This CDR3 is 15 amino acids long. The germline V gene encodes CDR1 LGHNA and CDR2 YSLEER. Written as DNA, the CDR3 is TGCGCCAGCAGCCAAGGCCTCTATTTAGACTATGGCTACACCTTC. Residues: CASSQGLYLDYGYTF.

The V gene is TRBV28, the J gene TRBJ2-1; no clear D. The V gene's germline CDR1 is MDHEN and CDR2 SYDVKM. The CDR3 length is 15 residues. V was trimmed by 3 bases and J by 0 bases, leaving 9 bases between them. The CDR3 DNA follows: TGTGCCAGCAGTTTCGAACCCAGCTCCTACAATGAGCAGTTCTTC. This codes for CASSFEPSSYNEQFF.

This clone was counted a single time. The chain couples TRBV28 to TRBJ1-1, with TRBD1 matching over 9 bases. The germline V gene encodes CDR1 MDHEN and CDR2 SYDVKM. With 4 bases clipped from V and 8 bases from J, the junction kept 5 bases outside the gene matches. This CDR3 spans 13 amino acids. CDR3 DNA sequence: TGTGCCAGCAGTTCCGGACAGGGGTTAGAAGCTTTCTTT. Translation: CASSSGQGLEAFF.

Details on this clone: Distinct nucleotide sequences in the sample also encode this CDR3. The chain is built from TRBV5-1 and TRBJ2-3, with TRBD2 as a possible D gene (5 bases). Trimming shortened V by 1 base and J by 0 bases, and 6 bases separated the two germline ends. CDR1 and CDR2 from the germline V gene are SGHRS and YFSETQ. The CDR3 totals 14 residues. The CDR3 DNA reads TGCGCCAGCAGCTTGAGCGGTAGCACAGATACGCAGTATTTT. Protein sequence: CASSLSGSTDTQYF.

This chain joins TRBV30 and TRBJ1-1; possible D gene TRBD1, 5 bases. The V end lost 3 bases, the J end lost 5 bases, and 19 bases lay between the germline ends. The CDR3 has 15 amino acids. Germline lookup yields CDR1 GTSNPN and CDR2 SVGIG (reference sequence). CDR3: CAWSRPLGGGTEAFF. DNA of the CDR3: TGTGCCTGGAGCCGACCGCTCGGGGGTGGAACTGAAGCTTTCTTT.

The chain's CDR3 is CAWSVTGGDEQYF. The DNA of the CDR3 is TGTGCCTGGAGTGTAACAGGGGGCGACGAGCAGTACTTC. The chain combines TRBV30 with TRBJ2-7; 9 nucleotides line up with TRBD1. Germline CDR1 reads GTSNPN; CDR2 reads SVGIG (reference sequence). This CDR3 contains 13 residues. After removal of 0 bases from V and 5 bases from J, the junction contained 2 bases not matched to a gene.

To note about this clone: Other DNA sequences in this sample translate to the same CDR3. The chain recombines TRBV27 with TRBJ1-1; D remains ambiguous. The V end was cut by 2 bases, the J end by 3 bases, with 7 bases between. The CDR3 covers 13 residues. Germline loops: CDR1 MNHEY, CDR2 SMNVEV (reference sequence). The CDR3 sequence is CASSLSGDTEAFF. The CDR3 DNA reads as TGTGCCAGCAGTTTAAGCGGGGACACTGAAGCTTTCTTT.

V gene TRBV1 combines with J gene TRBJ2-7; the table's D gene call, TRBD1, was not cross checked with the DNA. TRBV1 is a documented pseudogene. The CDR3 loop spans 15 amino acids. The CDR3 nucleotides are TGCACCAGCAGGGTACAGGGGGCGCAGGTCTACGAGCAGTACTTC. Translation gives CTSRVQGAQVYEQYF.

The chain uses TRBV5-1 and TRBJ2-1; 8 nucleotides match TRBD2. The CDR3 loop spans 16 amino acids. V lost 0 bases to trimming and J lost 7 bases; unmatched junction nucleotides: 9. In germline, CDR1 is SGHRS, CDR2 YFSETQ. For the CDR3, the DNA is TGCGCCAGCAGCTTGGCCTCGACTAGCGTGTATAATGAGCAGTTCTTC. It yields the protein CASSLASTSVYNEQFF.